This is a list of T cell receptor beta chains from one sample in a study of vaccination and CD4 T cells after COVID-19. From the PCR reads, TCRdb called clonotypes with MiXCR, one entry per CDR3 protein. The sample records some 15,000 distinct CDR3 sequences, approximately 53% being singletons. Antigens of these TCRs are unknown. Sequencing input: CD4+ T cells from blood, cultured in vitro. The source of these receptors is a human donor who had recovered from COVID-19. The CDR3 runs from the conserved cysteine through the conserved F or W. Fields, in order: V gene, CDR3 length, D gene, J gene, clone size, CDR3 DNA, CDR3 protein. The D gene is left open where the match is weak. For some rows the clone size is stated as once, few or many, or as a class when expanded; others skip it.

V gene: TRBV19; CDR3 length: 15; D gene: TRBD1; J gene: TRBJ1-6; clone size: few; CDR3 DNA: TGTGCCAGTAGTATTACAGGGGGGCCTAATTCACCCCTCCACTTT; CDR3 protein: CASSITGGPNSPLHF
V gene: TRBV20-1; CDR3 length: 15; D gene: TRBD2; J gene: TRBJ2-7; clone size: NA; CDR3 DNA: TGCAGTGCTAGAGATCCCCTAGCGGGAGCCTACGAGCAGTACTTC; CDR3 protein: CSARDPLAGAYEQYF
V gene: TRBV27; CDR3 length: 13; D gene: NA; J gene: TRBJ2-5; clone size: NA; CDR3 DNA: TGTGCCACCCTTAGCCGGGGGCAAGAGACCCAGTACTTC; CDR3 protein: CATLSRGQETQYF
V gene: TRBV30; CDR3 length: 11; D gene: NA; J gene: TRBJ1-2; clone size: few; CDR3 DNA: TGTGCCTGGCAAGAGGGATATGGCTACACCTTC; CDR3 protein: CAWQEGYGYTF
V gene: TRBV7-2; CDR3 length: 15; D gene: TRBD2; J gene: TRBJ2-3; clone size: few; CDR3 DNA: TGTGCCAGCAGCTTAGGTACTAGCGGGACAGATACGCAGTATTTT; CDR3 protein: CASSLGTSGTDTQYF
V gene: TRBV20-1; CDR3 length: 15; D gene: TRBD1; J gene: TRBJ1-2; clone size: large; CDR3 DNA: TGCAGTGCTAGAGATCCGGGACAGGGGTTATCCGGCTACACCTTC; CDR3 protein: CSARDPGQGLSGYTF
V gene: TRBV19; CDR3 length: 14; D gene: NA; J gene: TRBJ2-5; clone size: NA; CDR3 DNA: TGTGCCAGTAGTCTCGGGACAACGGGAGAGACCCAGTACTTC; CDR3 protein: CASSLGTTGETQYF
V gene: TRBV20-1; CDR3 length: 13; D gene: NA; J gene: TRBJ1-6; clone size: NA; CDR3 DNA: TGCAGTGCTAGAACCGGGGTTAATTCACCCCTCCACTTT; CDR3 protein: CSARTGVNSPLHF
V gene: TRBV7-2; CDR3 length: 15; D gene: TRBD2; J gene: TRBJ2-1; clone size: NA; CDR3 DNA: TGTGCCAGCAGCCGGACTAGCGCATCCTACAATGAGCAGTTCTTC; CDR3 protein: CASSRTSASYNEQFF
V gene: TRBV5-1; CDR3 length: 14; D gene: TRBD1; J gene: TRBJ2-7; clone size: NA; CDR3 DNA: TGCGCCAGCAGCTTGTCCGGGACAGCCTACGAGCAGTACTTC; CDR3 protein: CASSLSGTAYEQYF
V gene: TRBV5-6; CDR3 length: 13; D gene: NA; J gene: TRBJ1-1; clone size: NA; CDR3 DNA: TGTGCCAGCAGCTTGGTCGCCAAGCTTGAAGCTTTCTTT; CDR3 protein: CASSLVAKLEAFF